Sequencing of this TCR beta chain was carried out in a study of cytomegalovirus exposure and HLA in healthy donors. The study's findings and limits: One later analysis reportedly identified an Asian-associated ancestry cluster that showed fewer N-insertions than the approximately 710-donor mean. Links to common viral pathogens appeared, in a later analysis, for several of the most significant clusters.

In the PCR, 60 Vbeta and 13 Jbeta primers were used. TCRdb keeps only in-frame clones here, not all; method: immunoSEQ multiplex PCR. Here the sample spans approximately 110,000 clones, approximately 14% being singletons. Points on this clone: Its antigen remains unidentified.

The CDR3 is made up of 17 amino acids. Germline CDR1 and CDR2: LGHNA and YSLEER. Trimming removed 5 bases from V and 5 bases from J; junction bases left unmatched: 10. The TCR comes from a female donor in good health and CMV-seronegative. The chain carries TRBV4-3 and TRBJ2-3; TRBD2 matches 13 bases. The specimen was PBMCs. CDR3 amino acids: CASSAQLAGGPEDTQYF. The CDR3 region has the DNA TGCGCCAGCAGCGCCCAACTAGCGGGAGGGCCGGAAGATACGCAGTATTTT.